Listed below are T cell receptor beta chains from one sample, sequenced in a study of CD8 T cells in ankylosing spondylitis. From the 5' RACE reads, TCRdb called clonotypes with MiXCR, one entry per CDR3 protein. The sample has about 220,000 distinct CDR3 sequences, around 20% seen once. Sequencing was carried out using blood, either unsorted or a sorted T cell fraction (not recorded which). Receptors were obtained from a male donor with ankylosing spondylitis. CDR3s include the opening cysteine and the closing phenylalanine or tryptophan. The D gene is left open where the match is weak. Some rows mark clone size as missing; the rest say once, few, many or name a class of expanded clone.

j_gene: TRBJ2-1
d_gene: .
v_gene: TRBV30
abundance: .
CDR3nt: TGTGCCTGGAGGGACCCTTACAATGAGCAGTTCTTC
CDR3aa: CAWRDPYNEQFF

j_gene: TRBJ2-3
d_gene: .
v_gene: TRBV28
abundance: few
CDR3nt: TGTGCCAGCACGGGGGAGGATAGCACAGATACGCAGTATTTT
CDR3aa: CASTGEDSTDTQYF

j_gene: TRBJ2-7
d_gene: .
v_gene: TRBV12-3/TRBV12-4
abundance: .
CDR3nt: TGTGCCAGCAGTTTTGGGACATCTCCCTACGAGCAGTACTTC
CDR3aa: CASSFGTSPYEQYF

j_gene: TRBJ2-2
d_gene: .
v_gene: TRBV27
abundance: few
CDR3nt: TGTGCCAGCAGTTCGGGAATCACCGGGGAGCTGTTTTTT
CDR3aa: CASSSGITGELFF

j_gene: TRBJ2-4
d_gene: .
v_gene: TRBV11-1
abundance: few
CDR3nt: TGTGCCAGCAGCCTCAGGGGAAGCCTAGCCAAAAACATTCAGTACTTC
CDR3aa: CASSLRGSLAKNIQYF

j_gene: TRBJ2-7
d_gene: .
v_gene: TRBV12-3/TRBV12-4
abundance: .
CDR3nt: TGTGCCAGCAGTTTCATAGGGCCCACCTACGAGCAGTACTTC
CDR3aa: CASSFIGPTYEQYF

j_gene: TRBJ2-1
d_gene: .
v_gene: TRBV4-3
abundance: few
CDR3nt: TGCGCCAGCAGCCCGACCCGGGGACTTCTAAATGAGCAGTTCTTC
CDR3aa: CASSPTRGLLNEQFF

j_gene: TRBJ1-6
d_gene: .
v_gene: TRBV4-3
abundance: .
CDR3nt: TGCGCCAGCAGCCAAGACGGGGACTATAATTCACCCCTCCACTTT
CDR3aa: CASSQDGDYNSPLHF

j_gene: TRBJ1-1
d_gene: .
v_gene: TRBV4-1
abundance: .
CDR3nt: TGCGCCAGCAGCCAAGATTCAGACATGAACACTGAAGCTTTCTTT
CDR3aa: CASSQDSDMNTEAFF

j_gene: TRBJ2-7
d_gene: .
v_gene: TRBV7-6
abundance: .
CDR3nt: TGTGCCAGCAGCGCATGGGACGATAGAACCTACGAGCAGTACTTC
CDR3aa: CASSAWDDRTYEQYF

j_gene: TRBJ2-1
d_gene: .
v_gene: TRBV7-9
abundance: .
CDR3nt: TGTGCCAGCAGCCCTGGGGTCGGGAATGAGCAGTTCTTC
CDR3aa: CASSPGVGNEQFF

j_gene: TRBJ2-1
d_gene: .
v_gene: TRBV19
abundance: .
CDR3nt: TGTGCCAGTAGTATAGGAAGCGAGAGCTCCTACAATGAGCAGTTCTTC
CDR3aa: CASSIGSESSYNEQFF

j_gene: TRBJ1-2
d_gene: .
v_gene: TRBV7-2
abundance: few
CDR3nt: TGTGCCAGCACCGAGGTCGCAGGCCAGGTGGTGGATGGCTACACCTTC
CDR3aa: CASTEVAGQVVDGYTF

j_gene: TRBJ1-1
d_gene: .
v_gene: TRBV20-1
abundance: .
CDR3nt: TGCAGTGCTAGGGAGTCCCGGGTGGCCCTATACACTGAAGCTTTCTTT
CDR3aa: CSARESRVALYTEAFF

j_gene: TRBJ1-3
d_gene: .
v_gene: TRBV28
abundance: few
CDR3nt: TGTGCCAGCAGTTTCCGGACCGGAAACACCATATATTTT
CDR3aa: CASSFRTGNTIYF

j_gene: TRBJ2-2
d_gene: .
v_gene: TRBV27
abundance: .
CDR3nt: TGTGCCAGCAGTTCCCCCCGGGACCCCCGTGGGACCGGGGAGCTGTTTTTT
CDR3aa: CASSSPRDPRGTGELFF

j_gene: TRBJ1-1
d_gene: .
v_gene: TRBV4-3
abundance: many
CDR3nt: TGCGCCAGCAGCCAGGGAACTGGGTACACTGAAGCTTTCTTT
CDR3aa: CASSQGTGYTEAFF

j_gene: TRBJ1-4
d_gene: TRBD1
v_gene: TRBV12-3/TRBV12-4
abundance: .
CDR3nt: TGTGCCAGCACCCTCGGGCAGGGGGTTAATGAAAAACTGTTTTTT
CDR3aa: CASTLGQGVNEKLFF

j_gene: TRBJ2-1
d_gene: .
v_gene: TRBV12-3/TRBV12-4
abundance: many
CDR3nt: TGTGCCAGCAGTCTCTTCGGACAGATACGGACCCAATACAATGAGCAGTTCTTC
CDR3aa: CASSLFGQIRTQYNEQFF

j_gene: TRBJ2-5
d_gene: TRBD2
v_gene: TRBV20-1
abundance: .
CDR3nt: TGCAGTGCTAGAGATCCCCTAGCGGGGGGAACGCCGGTGGAGACCCAGTACTTC
CDR3aa: CSARDPLAGGTPVETQYF

j_gene: TRBJ1-1
d_gene: .
v_gene: TRBV6-1
abundance: .
CDR3nt: TGTGCCAGCAGTGAATACCCGAACACTGAAGCTTTCTTT
CDR3aa: CASSEYPNTEAFF

j_gene: TRBJ2-7
d_gene: TRBD1
v_gene: TRBV29-1
abundance: many
CDR3nt: TGCAGCGTTGAAGATTCGGAAGGGACAGAGCGCTCCTACGAGCAGTACTTC
CDR3aa: CSVEDSEGTERSYEQYF

j_gene: TRBJ1-1
d_gene: .
v_gene: TRBV3-1
abundance: many
CDR3nt: TGTGCCAGCAGCCAATATGGGGGTGTCACTGAAGCTTTCTTT
CDR3aa: CASSQYGGVTEAFF

j_gene: TRBJ2-7
d_gene: .
v_gene: TRBV15
abundance: many
CDR3nt: TGTGCCACTGAAGATTGGGGAGTAGACGAGCAGTACTTC
CDR3aa: CATEDWGVDEQYF

j_gene: TRBJ2-7
d_gene: .
v_gene: TRBV12-3/TRBV12-4
abundance: many
CDR3nt: TGTGCCAGCAGTCACGGCTACGAGCAGTACTTC
CDR3aa: CASSHGYEQYF

j_gene: TRBJ2-3
d_gene: .
v_gene: TRBV9
abundance: many
CDR3nt: TGTGCCAGCAGCGGTCGGACGGTGTCTAGCACAGATACGCAGTATTTT
CDR3aa: CASSGRTVSSTDTQYF